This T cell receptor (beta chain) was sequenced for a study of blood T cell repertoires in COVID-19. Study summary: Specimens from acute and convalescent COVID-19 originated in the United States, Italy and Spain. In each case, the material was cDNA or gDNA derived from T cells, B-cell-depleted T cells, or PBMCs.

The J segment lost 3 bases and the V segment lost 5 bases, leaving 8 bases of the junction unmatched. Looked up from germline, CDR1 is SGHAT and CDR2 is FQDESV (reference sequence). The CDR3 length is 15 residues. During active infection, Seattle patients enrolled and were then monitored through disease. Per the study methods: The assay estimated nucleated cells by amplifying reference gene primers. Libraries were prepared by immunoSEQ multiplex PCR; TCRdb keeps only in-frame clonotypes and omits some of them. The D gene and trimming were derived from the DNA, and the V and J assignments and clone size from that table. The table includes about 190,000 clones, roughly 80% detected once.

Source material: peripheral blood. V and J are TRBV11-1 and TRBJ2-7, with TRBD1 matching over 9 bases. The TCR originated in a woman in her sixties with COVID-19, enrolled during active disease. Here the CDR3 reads CASSPGTGPFYEQYF. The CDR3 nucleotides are TGTGCCAGCAGCCCGGGGACAGGGCCGTTCTACGAGCAGTACTTC.